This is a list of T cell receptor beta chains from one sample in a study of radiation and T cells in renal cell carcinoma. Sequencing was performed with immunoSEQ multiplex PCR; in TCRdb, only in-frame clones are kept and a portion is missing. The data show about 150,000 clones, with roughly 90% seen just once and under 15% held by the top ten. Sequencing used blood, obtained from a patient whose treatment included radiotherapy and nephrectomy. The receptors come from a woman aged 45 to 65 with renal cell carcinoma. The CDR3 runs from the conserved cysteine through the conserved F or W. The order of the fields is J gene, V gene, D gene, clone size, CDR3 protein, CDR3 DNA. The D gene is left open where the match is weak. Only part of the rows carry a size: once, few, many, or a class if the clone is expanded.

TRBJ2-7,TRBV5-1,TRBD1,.,CASSLARTGGAYEQYF,TGCGCCAGCAGCTTGGCCCGGACAGGGGGCGCATACGAGCAGTACTTC
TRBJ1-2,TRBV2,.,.,CASSRFRDYGYTF,TGTGCCAGCAGTCGGTTTAGGGACTATGGCTACACCTTC
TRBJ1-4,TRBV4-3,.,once,CASSQDMGGEKLFF,TGCGCCAGCAGCCAAGATATGGGCGGGGAAAAACTGTTTTTT
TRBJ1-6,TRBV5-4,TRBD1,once,CASRATGVDSPLHF,TGTGCCAGCAGGGCGACAGGGGTGGATTCACCCCTCCACTTT
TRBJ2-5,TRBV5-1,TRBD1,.,CASSSGQNFQETQYF,TGCGCCAGCAGCTCGGGACAGAATTTCCAAGAGACCCAGTACTTC
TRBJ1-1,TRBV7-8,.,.,CASSYPAPSLAEAFF,TGTGCCAGCAGCTACCCGGCTCCTTCCCTGGCTGAAGCTTTCTTT
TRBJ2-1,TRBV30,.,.,CAWSTGLLDNEQFF,TGTGCCTGGAGTACCGGACTGCTCGACAATGAGCAGTTCTTC
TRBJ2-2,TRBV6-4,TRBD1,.,CASSQDRGPGELFF,TGTGCCAGCAGTCAAGACAGGGGGCCTGGGGAGCTGTTTTTT
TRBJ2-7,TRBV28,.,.,CASSLPLLAGAYYEQYF,TGTGCCAGCAGTCTGCCCCTACTCGCAGGGGCTTACTACGAGCAGTACTTC
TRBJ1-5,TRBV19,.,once,CASRWSGGVSNQPQHF,TGTGCCAGTAGGTGGTCCGGCGGGGTTAGCAATCAGCCCCAGCATTTT
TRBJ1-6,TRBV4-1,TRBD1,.,CASSQGIPGTGVHSPLHF,TGCGCCAGCAGCCAAGGGATCCCGGGGACAGGGGTACATTCACCCCTCCACTTT
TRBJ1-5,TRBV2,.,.,CASGTEGNQPQHF,TGTGCCAGTGGAACGGAGGGCAATCAGCCCCAGCATTTT
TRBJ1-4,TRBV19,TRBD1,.,CASSLPGQGGEKLFF,TGTGCCAGTAGCCTACCAGGACAGGGTGGTGAAAAACTGTTTTTT
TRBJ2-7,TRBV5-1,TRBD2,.,CASSLSGGPLSYEQYF,TGCGCCAGCAGCTTGTCGGGGGGTCCGCTCTCCTACGAGCAGTACTTC
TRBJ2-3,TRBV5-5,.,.,CASSLALDRDTQYF,TGTGCCAGCAGCTTGGCCCTGGACCGGGATACGCAGTATTTT
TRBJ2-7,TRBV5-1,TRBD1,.,CASHDRGRVGEQYF,TGCGCCAGTCACGACAGGGGGCGGGTCGGCGAGCAGTACTTC
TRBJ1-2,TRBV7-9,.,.,CASSLAGYGYTF,TGTGCCAGCAGCTTAGCGGGGTATGGCTACACCTTC
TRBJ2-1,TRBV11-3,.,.,CASSLDLNEQFF,TGTGCCAGCAGCTTAGATCTAAATGAGCAGTTCTTC
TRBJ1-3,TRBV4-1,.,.,CASSRSGPEAGNTIYF,TGCGCCAGCAGCCGATCCGGGCCCGAGGCGGGAAACACCATATATTTT
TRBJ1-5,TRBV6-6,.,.,CASSTLDSSNQPQHF,TGTGCCAGCAGTACCCTGGACAGTAGCAATCAGCCCCAGCATTTT
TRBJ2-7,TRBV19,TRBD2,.,CASSIFFSGGYEQYF,TGTGCCAGTAGTATTTTTTTTAGCGGGGGCTACGAGCAGTACTTC
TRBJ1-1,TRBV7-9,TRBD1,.,CASRLQTGVNTEAFF,TGTGCCAGCAGGCTACAGACAGGGGTGAACACTGAAGCTTTCTTT
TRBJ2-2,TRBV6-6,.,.,CASSRNTGELFF,TGTGCCAGCAGTAGGAACACCGGGGAGCTGTTTTTT
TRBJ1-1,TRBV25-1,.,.,CASSEYHGVGVGTEAFF,TGTGCCAGCAGTGAATATCATGGGGTCGGGGTAGGGACTGAAGCTTTCTTT
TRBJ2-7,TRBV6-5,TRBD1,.,CASRLAGTGVYEQYF,TGTGCCAGCAGACTCGCCGGGACAGGGGTCTACGAGCAGTACTTC
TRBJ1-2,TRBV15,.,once,CATSRDEAGNGYTF,TGTGCCACCAGCAGAGATGAGGCGGGGAATGGCTACACCTTC
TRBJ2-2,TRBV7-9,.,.,CASSGQGHGELFF,TGTGCCAGCAGCGGGCAGGGTCACGGGGAGCTGTTTTTT
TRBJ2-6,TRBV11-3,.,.,CASSRGALSGANVLTF,TGTGCCAGCAGTCGGGGGGCCCTCTCTGGGGCCAACGTCCTGACTTTC
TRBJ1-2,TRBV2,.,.,CASSALPGGVNGYTF,TGTGCCAGCAGCGCACTACCGGGGGGCGTAAATGGCTACACCTTC
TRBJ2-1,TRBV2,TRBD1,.,CASREGQVTYNEQFF,TGTGCCAGCAGAGAAGGACAGGTCACCTACAATGAGCAGTTCTTC
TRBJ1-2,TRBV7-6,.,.,CASSPGQSNYGYTF,TGTGCCAGCAGCCCCGGGCAGTCTAACTATGGCTACACCTTC
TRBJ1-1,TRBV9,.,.,CASSVGGVGTEAFF,TGTGCCAGCAGCGTAGGGGGCGTTGGGACCGAAGCTTTCTTT
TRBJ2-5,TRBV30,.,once,CAWSAQGGSKETQYF,TGTGCCTGGAGTGCCCAGGGTGGAAGCAAAGAGACCCAGTACTTC
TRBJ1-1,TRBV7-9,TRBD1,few,CASSSTTGEIPEAFF,TGTGCCAGCAGCTCTACAACAGGGGAAATCCCTGAAGCTTTCTTT
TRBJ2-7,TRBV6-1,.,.,CASSVFRDSYEQYF,TGTGCCAGCAGTGTATTTCGAGACAGCTACGAGCAGTACTTC
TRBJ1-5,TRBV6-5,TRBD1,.,CASRTRQGVNQPQHF,TGTGCCAGCAGGACCCGACAGGGGGTGAATCAGCCCCAGCATTTT
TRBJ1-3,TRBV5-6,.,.,CASSLAAISRRSGNTIYF,TGTGCCAGCAGCTTGGCGGCTATCTCGCGGAGATCTGGAAACACCATATATTTT
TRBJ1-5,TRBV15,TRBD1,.,CATSLHGQGFKQPQHF,TGTGCCACCAGCCTCCATGGACAGGGGTTCAAGCAGCCCCAGCATTTT
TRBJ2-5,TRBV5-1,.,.,CASIPDVGDLLKTQYF,TGCGCCAGCATCCCCGACGTGGGGGACCTTCTAAAAACCCAGTACTTC
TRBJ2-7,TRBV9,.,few,CASSVEASRTYEQYF,TGTGCCAGCAGCGTAGAGGCTAGCCGGACCTACGAGCAGTACTTC
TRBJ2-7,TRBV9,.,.,CASSATLYEQYF,TGTGCCAGCAGCGCCACCCTCTACGAGCAGTACTTC
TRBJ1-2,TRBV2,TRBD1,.,CASSPTGDGYTF,TGTGCCAGCAGTCCTACAGGGGACGGCTACACCTTC
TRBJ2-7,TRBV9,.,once,CASSSETSSYEQYF,TGTGCCAGCAGCTCGGAGACTAGCTCCTACGAGCAGTACTTC
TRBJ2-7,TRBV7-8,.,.,CASSFSFVVSYSYEQYF,TGTGCCAGCAGCTTCAGTTTCGTAGTTTCGTACTCCTACGAGCAGTACTTC
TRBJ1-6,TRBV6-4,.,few,CASSEENHSPLHF,TGTGCCAGCAGTGAAGAGAACCATTCACCCCTCCACTTT
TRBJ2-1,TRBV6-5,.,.,CASSRLHGEQFF,TGTGCCAGCAGTCGACTACATGGTGAGCAGTTCTTC
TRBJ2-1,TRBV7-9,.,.,CASSNRDENHEQFF,TGTGCCAGCAGTAACCGGGACGAGAACCATGAGCAGTTCTTC
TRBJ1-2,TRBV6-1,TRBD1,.,CASKRQGLDYGYTF,TGTGCCAGCAAGAGACAGGGATTGGACTATGGCTACACCTTC
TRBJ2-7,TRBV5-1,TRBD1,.,CASRWTGAYEQYF,TGCGCCAGCAGGTGGACAGGCGCCTACGAGCAGTACTTC
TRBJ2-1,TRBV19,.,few,CASSIEGPRSSYNEQFF,TGTGCCAGTAGTATAGAGGGTCCCCGAAGCTCCTACAATGAGCAGTTCTTC
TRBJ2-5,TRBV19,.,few,CASSVNRVFLGETQYF,TGTGCCAGTAGTGTCAACAGGGTTTTCTTAGGAGAGACCCAGTACTTC
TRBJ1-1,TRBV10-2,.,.,CASRTDRNTEAFF,TGCGCCAGCAGAACCGACAGGAACACTGAAGCTTTCTTT